These 25 T cell receptor beta chains came from one sample sequenced in a study of shared clonotypes between healthy human individuals. Assay: immunoSEQ multiplex PCR; the TCRdb copy retains only in-frame clones and omits some. The data contain some 2,400,000 clones, more than 90% of them seen just once; the ten biggest clones take up roughly 0.13%. The source material was naive CD4+ T cells sorted from blood. Subset denoted: CD45RA+ positively selected. The receptors were gathered from a young man in good health.

This clone appeared once. The chain carries TRBV5-4 and TRBJ1-1, with 9 nucleotides matching TRBD1. The germline V gene has CDR1 SGHNT and CDR2 YYREEE (reference sequence). The CDR3 sequence is 15 residues long. After removal of 3 bases from V and 1 base from J, the junction contained 4 bases not matched to a gene. DNA of the CDR3: TGTGCCAGCAGCTCCGCGGGACAGGGGAACACTGAAGCTTTCTTT. Residues: CASSSAGQGNTEAFF.

The chain carries TRBV29-1 and TRBJ2-3, with D possibly matching TRBD2 (7 bases). V shed 4 bases and J shed 5 bases, with 13 bases lying between them. The CDR3 extends over 13 amino acids. The germline gives CDR1 SQVTM, CDR2 ANQGSEA. CDR3 protein: CSVAGGLGDTQYF. The CDR3, as DNA: TGCAGCGTTGCGGGGGGCTTAGGAGATACGCAGTATTTT.

This chain joins TRBV28 and TRBJ1-5; the match to TRBD1 covers 9 bases. V shed 8 bases and J 12 bases; nucleotides not matched to a gene: 5. The V gene's germline CDR1 is MDHEN and CDR2 SYDVKM. This CDR3 is 11 amino acids long. CDR3 sequence reads: CASGTGIYQHF. CDR3 sequence (DNA): TGTGCCAGCGGGACAGGGATATACCAGCATTTT.

Regarding this clone: A single base separates this from a much larger clone, so it may be a read error. The rearrangement joins TRBV6-5 to TRBJ2-5, with no clear D. The DNA end is more similar to TRBJ2-7, so the J call may be wrong. The CDR3 loop spans 11 amino acids. The germline CDR1 and CDR2 sequences are MNHEY and SVGAGI. The CDR3, as DNA: TGTGCCAGCAGTTACAGGAACGAGCAGTACTTC. It codes for CASSYRNEQYF.

The chain joins TRBV25-1 to TRBJ2-7; maybe TRBD1 (5 bases). The CDR3 runs to 15 residues. Germline V gene data show CDR1 as MGHDK and CDR2 as SYGVNS. Between the trimmed V and J ends, which lost 2 bases and 2 bases, there was a span of 13 bases. CDR3: CASSEGLGVAYEQYF. CDR3 DNA: TGTGCCAGCAGTGAAGGGCTAGGGGTCGCCTACGAGCAGTACTTC.

The genes are TRBV4-1 and TRBJ1-1; D possibly corresponds to TRBD1 (5 bases). CDR3 size: 14 residues. From germline, CDR1 is MGHRA and CDR2 YSYEKL. Trimming took 4 bases from V and 0 from J, leaving 9 bases between them. The CDR3 nucleotides read TGCGCCAGCAGCCCGGGACTTTTGAACACTGAAGCTTTCTTT. It encodes CASSPGLLNTEAFF.

The chain combines TRBV5-1 with TRBJ1-6; 9 bases fit TRBD1. CDR3 length equals 15 residues. Germline-derived CDR1 and CDR2 are SGHRS and YFSETQ. With V trimmed by 1 base and J by 8 bases, 4 bases remained unmatched. This chain's CDR3 is CASSLSGQGDSPLHF. The CDR3 DNA reads as TGCGCCAGCAGCTTGTCGGGACAGGGTGATTCACCCCTCCACTTT.

V usage is TRBV4-1 and J usage is TRBJ1-6, with a possible D match to TRBD1 (5 bases). This CDR3 comprises 15 residues. Trimming pared 1 base from V and 7 bases from J, leaving 11 bases between. CDR1 and CDR2 (germline): MGHRA, YSYEKL. The CDR3: CASSQVIGGNSPLHF. The CDR3 DNA reads TGCGCCAGCAGCCAAGTAATTGGGGGAAATTCACCCCTCCACTTT.

This clone has only a few counts. This sequence joins TRBV7-2 and TRBJ2-2; D remains unclear. Germline V gene sequence: CDR1 SGHTA, CDR2 FQGNSA. The CDR3 extends over 12 amino acids. Between the trimmed V and J ends, which lost 5 bases and 4 bases, there was a span of 5 bases. DNA for the CDR3: TGTGCCAGCAGCCCTTTCACCGGGGAGCTGTTTTTT. It is translated as CASSPFTGELFF.

This chain uses TRBV6-5 with TRBJ1-5; D uncertain. The CDR3 extends over 13 amino acids. The V end was cut by 4 bases, the J end by 3 bases, with 7 bases between. Germline loops: CDR1 MNHEY, CDR2 SVGAGI. The CDR3 spells CASSLSDNQPQHF. CDR3 DNA: TGTGCCAGCAGTTTAAGTGACAATCAGCCCCAGCATTTT.

J is TRBJ1-1 and V is TRBV7-8; 7 nucleotides line up with TRBD1. The CDR3 totals 16 residues. The germline CDR1 and CDR2 sequences are SGHVS and FQNEAQ. V lost 5 bases to trimming and J lost 0 bases; unmatched junction nucleotides: 9. The CDR3 nucleotides read TGTGCCAGCAGCATACTACAGGGGAGGATGAACACTGAAGCTTTCTTT. As protein: CASSILQGRMNTEAFF.

As regards this clone: Other DNA sequences of this sample code for an identical CDR3. The CDR3: CASSPPYEQYF. CDR3 DNA: TGTGCCAGCTCACCACCTTACGAGCAGTACTTC. This sequence joins TRBV18 and TRBJ2-7; D unresolved. Deletions cut 0 bases from V and 4 bases from J, with 1 base between. Per the germline V gene, CDR1 is KGHSH and CDR2 is LQKENI. This CDR3 comprises 11 residues.

Concerning this clone: Distinct nucleotide sequences in the sample also encode this CDR3. The chain employs TRBV6-5 and TRBJ1-2; no clear D gene. The CDR3 has 12 residues. V lost 4 bases to trimming and J lost 6 bases, with 9 bases between them. Germline assignment: CDR1 MNHEY and CDR2 SVGAGI. As DNA, the CDR3 is TGTGCCAGCAGTTCGCCCGGGAATGGCTACACCTTC. Protein product: CASSSPGNGYTF.

This clone was seen a single time. The V and J genes are TRBV5-1 and TRBJ1-3; 9 nucleotides match TRBD1. The CDR3 loop spans 20 amino acids. Germline assignment: CDR1 SGHRS and CDR2 YFSETQ. V trimming: 0 bases; J trimming: 0 bases; junction bases outside the gene matches: 13. In DNA, the CDR3 is TGCGCCAGCAGCTTGGCCTACTTGGGCCAGGGACAGGGCTCTGGAAACACCATATATTTT. It encodes CASSLAYLGQGQGSGNTIYF.

V is TRBV6-5 and J is TRBJ1-1; a possible D gene is TRBD1 (5 bases). The germline CDR1 and CDR2 sequences are MNHEY and SVGAGI. This CDR3 is 11 amino acids long. The germline V and J ends were trimmed by 8 bases and 11 bases, with 15 bases remaining between them. CDR3 nucleotides: TGTGCCAGCTTGCAGACAGCCGACGCTTTCTTT. Its protein product is CASLQTADAFF.

The chain links TRBV25-1 to TRBJ1-4; D gene ambiguous. The CDR3 length is 14 residues. Germline CDR1 is MGHDK and CDR2 is SYGVNS. The V end lost 0 bases, the J end lost 7 bases, and 9 bases lay between the germline ends. Here the CDR3 DNA reads TGTGCCAGCAGTGAATACCCAGTGGGTGAAAAACTGTTTTTT. It yields the protein CASSEYPVGEKLFF.

This sequence joins TRBV19 and TRBJ2-1; perhaps TRBD2 as D (5 bases). This CDR3 has 17 residues. Between the trimmed V and J ends, which lost 5 bases and 0 bases, there was a span of 17 bases. Germline V lookup: CDR1 LNHDA, CDR2 SQIVND (reference sequence). DNA for the CDR3: TGTGCCAGTAGTCGCCGGGCGGGTCTGAGCTCCTACAATGAGCAGTTCTTC. Its protein product is CASSRRAGLSSYNEQFF.

The chain employs TRBV6-1 and TRBJ2-7, with D unresolved. Trimming took off 1 base at V and 5 bases at J, with 12 bases between the two ends. Germline V gene lookup returns CDR1 MNHNS and CDR2 SASEGT. CDR3 length equals 14 residues. The CDR3 region is CASSEEGRTNEQYF. CDR3 DNA: TGTGCCAGCAGTGAAGAAGGCAGGACCAACGAGCAGTACTTC.

V gene TRBV25-1 combines with J gene TRBJ1-6; D gene ambiguous. V shed 3 bases and J shed 3 bases, with 6 bases lying between them. The CDR3 consists of 14 residues. Germline assignment: CDR1 MGHDK and CDR2 SYGVNS. The CDR3, as DNA: TGTGCCAGCAGTGATGCGAGCTATAATTCACCCCTCCACTTT. It encodes CASSDASYNSPLHF.

DNA for the CDR3: TGCGCCAGCAGCTTGGGACGGGCGAACACTGAAGCTTTCTTT. Translating gives CASSLGRANTEAFF. The chain employs TRBV5-1 and TRBJ1-1; D unclear. V was pared by 0 bases and J by 1 base, with 7 bases between. The CDR3 sequence is 14 residues long. Germline lookup yields CDR1 SGHRS and CDR2 YFSETQ. The full variable domain, rest sourced from reference TRBV5-1 and TRBJ1-1, is KAGVTQTPRYLIKTRGQQVTLSCSPISGHRSVSWYQQTPGQGLQFLFEYFSETQRNKGNFPGRFSGRQFSNSRSEMNVSTLELGDSALYLCASSLGRANTEAFFGQGTRLTVV.

The chain employs TRBV18 and TRBJ2-1; TRBD1 matches 8 bases. This CDR3 is built from 16 residues. Germline V gene sequence: CDR1 KGHSH, CDR2 LQKENI. V shed 1 base, J shed 6 bases, and the junction held 8 bases outside the gene matches. For the CDR3, the DNA is TGTGCCAGCTCACCACTTGGACAGGGCATAGGCAATGAGCAGTTCTTC. Translating gives CASSPLGQGIGNEQFF.

This clone showed up just once. The chain has TRBV5-1 and TRBJ2-1, with D perhaps TRBD2 (6 bases). Germline lookup yields CDR1 SGHRS and CDR2 YFSETQ. The CDR3 loop spans 14 amino acids. Trimming left V 5 bases short and J 4 bases short, with 13 bases between. CDR3 coding DNA: TGCGCCAGCAGAAGGGAGGTTGGTTACAATGAGCAGTTCTTC. Its protein product is CASRREVGYNEQFF.

The chain joins TRBV18 to TRBJ1-3, with TRBD1 as a possible D gene (5 bases). The CDR3 spans 12 residues. Per the germline V gene, CDR1 is KGHSH and CDR2 is LQKENI. Between the trimmed V and J ends, which lost 6 bases and 8 bases, there was a span of 11 bases. The CDR3 here is CASSPQGDTIYF. CDR3 DNA sequence: TGTGCCAGCTCCCCCCAGGGTGACACCATATATTTT.

J is TRBJ2-1 and V is TRBV21-1. TRBV21-1 is a documented pseudogene. CDR3 length equals 11 residues. DNA of the CDR3: TGTGCCAGCATCGAAAAACCCGAGCAGTTCTTC. Translating gives CASIEKPEQFF.

The rearrangement joins TRBV5-1 to TRBJ2-3, with 12 bases identical to TRBD2. Trimming removed 1 base from V and 1 base from J; junction bases left unmatched: 10. This CDR3 region has 19 residues. Germline CDR1 SGHRS, CDR2 YFSETQ. CDR3 DNA sequence: TGCGCCAGCAGCTTGCGCCCTAGCGGGGGGGCTTCGGGCACAGATACGCAGTATTTT. Protein product: CASSLRPSGGASGTDTQYF. Looking up the rest from reference TRBV5-1 and TRBJ2-3 gives the full variable domain: KAGVTQTPRYLIKTRGQQVTLSCSPISGHRSVSWYQQTPGQGLQFLFEYFSETQRNKGNFPGRFSGRQFSNSRSEMNVSTLELGDSALYLCASSLRPSGGASGTDTQYFGPGTRLTVL.